Listed below are T cell receptor beta chains from one sample, sequenced in a study of CD8 T cells in ankylosing spondylitis. TCRdb re-derived calls from the 5' RACE reads in MiXCR, one entry per CDR3 protein. Of hundreds of thousands of distinct CDR3 sequences in the sample, approximately 20% are singletons; the top ten hold 42%. The material sequenced was blood, either unsorted or a sorted T cell fraction (not recorded which). The receptors here all came from a male donor with ankylosing spondylitis. Both conserved end residues are part of each CDR3. Each record gives: J gene, V gene, CDR3 protein.

TRBJ1-1,TRBV12-3/TRBV12-4,CASSSNTEAFF
TRBJ2-2,TRBV7-6,CASSFDTGPRPGELFF
TRBJ2-7,TRBV9,CASSAEGQSFYEQYF
TRBJ2-7,TRBV12-3/TRBV12-4,CASSLGLSPYEQYF
TRBJ2-1,TRBV7-3,CASGEFPGDEQFF
TRBJ1-5,TRBV7-8,CASSYSGQDNNQPQHF
TRBJ1-1,TRBV10-2,CASSESGRLGTEAFF
TRBJ2-3,TRBV7-9,CRADTQYF
TRBJ1-5,TRBV27,CASSFIGGNQPQHF
TRBJ2-7,TRBV7-8,CASSSLGLVGDPYEQYF
TRBJ2-3,TRBV11-1,CASSFSELYGLFGDTQYF